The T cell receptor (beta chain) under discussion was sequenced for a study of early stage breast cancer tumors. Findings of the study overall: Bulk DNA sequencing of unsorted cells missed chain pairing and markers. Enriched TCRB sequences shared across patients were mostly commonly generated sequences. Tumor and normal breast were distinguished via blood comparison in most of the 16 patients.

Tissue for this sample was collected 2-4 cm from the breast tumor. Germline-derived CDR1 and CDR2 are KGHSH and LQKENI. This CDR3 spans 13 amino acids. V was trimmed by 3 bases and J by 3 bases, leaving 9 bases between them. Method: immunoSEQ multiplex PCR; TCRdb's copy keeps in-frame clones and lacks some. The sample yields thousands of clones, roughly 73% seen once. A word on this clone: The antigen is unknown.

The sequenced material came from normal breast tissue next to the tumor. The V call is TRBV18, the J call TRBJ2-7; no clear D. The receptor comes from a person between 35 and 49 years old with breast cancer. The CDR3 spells CASSPPIGYEQYF. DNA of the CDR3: TGTGCCAGCTCACCTCCCATCGGCTACGAGCAGTACTTC.